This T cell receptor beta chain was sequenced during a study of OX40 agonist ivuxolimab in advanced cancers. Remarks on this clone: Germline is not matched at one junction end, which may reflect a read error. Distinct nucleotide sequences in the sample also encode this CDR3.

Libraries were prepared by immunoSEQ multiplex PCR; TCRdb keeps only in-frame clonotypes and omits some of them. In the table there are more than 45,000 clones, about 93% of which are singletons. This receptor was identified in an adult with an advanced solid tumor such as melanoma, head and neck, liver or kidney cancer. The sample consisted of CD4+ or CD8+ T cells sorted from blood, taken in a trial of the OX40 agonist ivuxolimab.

The CDR3 sequence is CATSRVPWVRPQHF. In DNA, the CDR3 is TGTGCCACCAGCAGAGTGCCTTGGGTGAGGCCCCAACATTTT. The chain carries TRBV15 and TRBJ1-5; D not resolved. Germline CDR1 LNHNV, CDR2 YYDKDF (reference sequence). CDR3 length: 14 amino acids.